Listed below are T cell receptor beta chains from one sample, sequenced in a study of T cell repertoires in cytomegalovirus infection. TCRdb re-called the reads with MiXCR, one entry per CDR3 protein. The sample yields about 47,000 distinct CDR3 sequences, about 21% seen once. These receptors' antigens are unknown. The starting material was CD8+ T cells from cultured PBMCs, obtained from culture after CMV antigen stimulation. The receptors stem from a human donor in good health (CMV status not recorded). Some clones in this sample may be carry-over from other donors' samples. Both conserved end residues are part of each CDR3. D genes are given only for firm matches. Size is stated for part of the rows, as once, few or many counts, or as a class when the clone is expanded.

DNA: TGTGCCAGCAGCTTAGCCGGACCGGCTTTGGGGGATACGCAGTATTTT; CDR3: CASSLAGPALGDTQYF; size: few; V: TRBV7-9; D: NA; J: TRBJ2-3
DNA: TGTGCCAGCAGTTTGTGGGGCTCCTACGAGCAGTACTTC; CDR3: CASSLWGSYEQYF; size: NA; V: TRBV27; D: NA; J: TRBJ2-7
DNA: TGTGCCACGCGACAGGGAGGGGGCACTGAAGCTTTCTTT; CDR3: CATRQGGGTEAFF; size: many; V: TRBV10-3; D: TRBD1; J: TRBJ1-1
DNA: TGTGCCAGCAGCTTATGGGGTCTAGCGGGAGGGCCCGCTAACACGCAGTATTTT; CDR3: CASSLWGLAGGPANTQYF; size: medium-sized; V: TRBV7-8; D: TRBD2; J: TRBJ2-3
DNA: TGTGCCAGCAGACCAGACAGGGGATATAATTCACCCCTCCACTTT; CDR3: CASRPDRGYNSPLHF; size: many; V: TRBV12-3/TRBV12-4; D: TRBD1; J: TRBJ1-6
DNA: TGTGCCAGTAGTATCGGGGGATTGTCCTACAATGAGCAGTTCTTC; CDR3: CASSIGGLSYNEQFF; size: NA; V: TRBV19; D: NA; J: TRBJ2-1
DNA: TGTGCCAGCAGTGATTTTTTAATTTTCGAGCAGTACTTC; CDR3: CASSDFLIFEQYF; size: NA; V: TRBV6-1; D: NA; J: TRBJ2-7
DNA: TGCGCCAGCAGCTCTTCGGACACTGAAGCTTTCTTT; CDR3: CASSSSDTEAFF; size: NA; V: TRBV5-1; D: NA; J: TRBJ1-1
DNA: TGTGCCAGTATGGACAAGTACTCCTACGAGCAGTACTTC; CDR3: CASMDKYSYEQYF; size: NA; V: TRBV19; D: NA; J: TRBJ2-7
DNA: TGTGCCACCAGCAGAACCAGACTAGCGGGAGTGCTCAATGAGCAGTTCTTC; CDR3: CATSRTRLAGVLNEQFF; size: many; V: TRBV15; D: TRBD2; J: TRBJ2-1
DNA: TGTGCCAGCAGCCCCAAAAGTGGAGGGGCTAACCAAGAGACCCAGTACTTC; CDR3: CASSPKSGGANQETQYF; size: NA; V: TRBV4-2; D: NA; J: TRBJ2-5
DNA: TGTGCCTGGATACGGGGAGAGTCATACGAGCAGTACTTC; CDR3: CAWIRGESYEQYF; size: NA; V: TRBV30; D: NA; J: TRBJ2-7
DNA: TGTGCCAGCAGCTCCGGGACCGGACAGCCCCAGCATTTT; CDR3: CASSSGTGQPQHF; size: few; V: TRBV11-2; D: NA; J: TRBJ1-5
DNA: TGTGCCAGCAGCTTAGATCGAGGCGGGCTAGTGGTAGAGACCCAGTACTTC; CDR3: CASSLDRGGLVVETQYF; size: NA; V: TRBV11-2; D: NA; J: TRBJ2-5
DNA: TGCGCCAGCAGCTTTGAACGCTACTACGAGCAGTACTTC; CDR3: CASSFERYYEQYF; size: NA; V: TRBV5-1; D: NA; J: TRBJ2-7
DNA: TGCGCCAGCAGCCAAGTGGGGACTATGGGGACCGGGGAGCTGTTTTTT; CDR3: CASSQVGTMGTGELFF; size: NA; V: TRBV4-3; D: TRBD2; J: TRBJ2-2
DNA: TGTGCCAGCAGTGCAGGGGGGGATCAGCCCCAGCATTTT; CDR3: CASSAGGDQPQHF; size: few; V: TRBV28; D: TRBD1; J: TRBJ1-5
DNA: TGTGCCAGCAGCACCGGGTACACTGAAGCTTTCTTT; CDR3: CASSTGYTEAFF; size: many; V: TRBV6-5; D: NA; J: TRBJ1-1
DNA: TGCGCCAGCAGTGAGACGTCTAGCGGGAACTACGAGCAGTACTTC; CDR3: CASSETSSGNYEQYF; size: many; V: TRBV10-2; D: TRBD2; J: TRBJ2-7
DNA: TGTGCCAGCAGTTTATACCGCTCCTACGAGCAGTACTTC; CDR3: CASSLYRSYEQYF; size: few; V: TRBV6-2/TRBV6-3; D: NA; J: TRBJ2-7
DNA: TGTGCCAGCAGCTCCAGAATATCCTACGAGCAGTACTTC; CDR3: CASSSRISYEQYF; size: many; V: TRBV11-3; D: NA; J: TRBJ2-7
DNA: TGTGCCAGCAGCCCTCCGGCCATGAGAGCCAAAAACATTCAGTACTTC; CDR3: CASSPPAMRAKNIQYF; size: many; V: TRBV11-3; D: NA; J: TRBJ2-4
DNA: TGTGCCAGCAGCCCGATCGGACAGGGGGCGCCGGAGACCCAGTACTTC; CDR3: CASSPIGQGAPETQYF; size: many; V: TRBV9; D: TRBD1; J: TRBJ2-5
DNA: TGTGCCAGCAGTTTCAGGGGGTCCGACACTGAAGCTTTCTTT; CDR3: CASSFRGSDTEAFF; size: many; V: TRBV28; D: TRBD1; J: TRBJ1-1
DNA: TGTGCCAGCAGTGTAGGACAGGGCGCTGGTATGAACACTGAAGCTTTCTTT; CDR3: CASSVGQGAGMNTEAFF; size: many; V: TRBV6-5; D: TRBD1; J: TRBJ1-1
DNA: TGCGCCAGCAGCCAAGAGGACAGGGCCCAGCCCCAGCATTTT; CDR3: CASSQEDRAQPQHF; size: many; V: TRBV4-1; D: TRBD1; J: TRBJ1-5
DNA: TGTGCCAGCAGCGTAGCGGGGGGAAGCACAGATACGCAGTATTTT; CDR3: CASSVAGGSTDTQYF; size: NA; V: TRBV7-2; D: TRBD2; J: TRBJ2-3
DNA: TGTGCCAGCAGCTTAATTACAGACACAGATACGCAGTATTTT; CDR3: CASSLITDTDTQYF; size: many; V: TRBV7-3; D: NA; J: TRBJ2-3
DNA: TGTGCCAGCAGCTACCCCGGGACTTTCCAAGAGACCCAGTACTTC; CDR3: CASSYPGTFQETQYF; size: few; V: TRBV11-2; D: NA; J: TRBJ2-5
DNA: TGTGCCAGCAGTTTAGCGGGAGACAATGGTGAGCAGTTCTTC; CDR3: CASSLAGDNGEQFF; size: NA; V: TRBV6-2/TRBV6-3; D: TRBD2; J: TRBJ2-1
DNA: TGCAGCGTTGAACCAGAGTTGAACACTGAAGCTTTCTTT; CDR3: CSVEPELNTEAFF; size: NA; V: TRBV29-1; D: NA; J: TRBJ1-1
DNA: TGTGCCAGCAGCGCCAGACAGGACCAAGAGACCCAGTACTTC; CDR3: CASSARQDQETQYF; size: NA; V: TRBV9; D: NA; J: TRBJ2-5
DNA: TGTGCCAGCAGTTTAGGAACGAGCGGGAGGGCCTACGAGCAGTACTTC; CDR3: CASSLGTSGRAYEQYF; size: NA; V: TRBV27; D: TRBD2; J: TRBJ2-7
DNA: TGTGCCAGCTATCTGCGGGGGGACAACACTGAAGCTTTCTTT; CDR3: CASYLRGDNTEAFF; size: NA; V: TRBV13; D: NA; J: TRBJ1-1
DNA: TGTGCCAGCAGCAATCTGGGAGGGGCTCTGGCTAGCACCTTC; CDR3: CASSNLGGALASTF; size: many; V: TRBV7-2; D: NA; J: TRBJ1-2
DNA: TGCAGCGCCCCCCCCTCGGGATCGGGCTATGGCTACACCTTC; CDR3: CSAPPSGSGYGYTF; size: NA; V: TRBV29-1; D: NA; J: TRBJ1-2
DNA: TGCGCCAGCAGCCATCAACAGGATTCGGACTATGGCTACACCTTC; CDR3: CASSHQQDSDYGYTF; size: many; V: TRBV4-1; D: NA; J: TRBJ1-2
DNA: TGTGCCAGCAGCTTTAGGTGGGAGGCCAATGGCTACACCTTC; CDR3: CASSFRWEANGYTF; size: NA; V: TRBV11-2; D: NA; J: TRBJ1-2
DNA: TGTGCCAGCAGACAGGGTTTGAACACTGAAGCTTTCTTT; CDR3: CASRQGLNTEAFF; size: many; V: TRBV7-2; D: NA; J: TRBJ1-1
DNA: TGTGCCAGCACCCTCTCCGGGACTAATGTTGAGCAGTTCTTC; CDR3: CASTLSGTNVEQFF; size: NA; V: TRBV12-3/TRBV12-4; D: TRBD2; J: TRBJ2-1
DNA: TGTGCCTGGAATTATGGGGGAGTGGAGACCCAGTACTTC; CDR3: CAWNYGGVETQYF; size: few; V: TRBV30; D: NA; J: TRBJ2-5
DNA: TGCGCCAGCAGCCAAGCAGCGGGAGTCGGGGAGCAGTACTTC; CDR3: CASSQAAGVGEQYF; size: few; V: TRBV4-1; D: TRBD2; J: TRBJ2-7
DNA: TGTGCCAGCAGCTTGAGCACCTTCGCCTACAATGAGCAGTTCTTC; CDR3: CASSLSTFAYNEQFF; size: many; V: TRBV5-4; D: NA; J: TRBJ2-1
DNA: TGTGCCAGTAGTCCGGGACAGATGAACACTGAAGCTTTCTTT; CDR3: CASSPGQMNTEAFF; size: many; V: TRBV19; D: TRBD1; J: TRBJ1-1
DNA: TGTGCCAGCTCACCACCGATGGGCAGGGTCGGGCAGCCCCAGCATTTT; CDR3: CASSPPMGRVGQPQHF; size: NA; V: TRBV18; D: NA; J: TRBJ1-5
DNA: TGTGCCAGCAGCGTAGGGGATCGTCCCTCCTACGAGCAGTACTTC; CDR3: CASSVGDRPSYEQYF; size: NA; V: TRBV9; D: NA; J: TRBJ2-7
DNA: TGTGCCAGCAGTTACGACGGGAGTAGTGCAGATACGCAGTATTTT; CDR3: CASSYDGSSADTQYF; size: few; V: TRBV6-2/TRBV6-3; D: NA; J: TRBJ2-3
DNA: TGCGCCAGCAGCCAAGATGGGTCAGGGGGCCGGGGAGCTTTCTTT; CDR3: CASSQDGSGGRGAFF; size: NA; V: TRBV4-3; D: TRBD1; J: TRBJ1-1
DNA: TGTGCCAGCAGCCACGAGACAGGGGCGGACCAAGAGACCCAGTACTTC; CDR3: CASSHETGADQETQYF; size: once; V: TRBV3-1; D: TRBD1; J: TRBJ2-5
DNA: TGTGCCAGCAGCCTGACAGGGATCAATCAGCCCCAGCATTTT; CDR3: CASSLTGINQPQHF; size: many; V: TRBV12-3/TRBV12-4; D: TRBD1; J: TRBJ1-5
DNA: TGTGCCAGCAGACCTACAGGGCATTCACCCCTCCACTTT; CDR3: CASRPTGHSPLHF; size: NA; V: TRBV27; D: NA; J: TRBJ1-6
DNA: TGTGCCAGCAGCTTGGGGGGGGATCAGCCCCAGCATTTT; CDR3: CASSLGGDQPQHF; size: many; V: TRBV7-9; D: NA; J: TRBJ1-5
DNA: TGTGCCAGCAGCTTGAGCGGGAACTCCTGCAATGAGCAGTTCTTC; CDR3: CASSLSGNSCNEQFF; size: NA; V: TRBV5-5; D: TRBD2; J: TRBJ2-1